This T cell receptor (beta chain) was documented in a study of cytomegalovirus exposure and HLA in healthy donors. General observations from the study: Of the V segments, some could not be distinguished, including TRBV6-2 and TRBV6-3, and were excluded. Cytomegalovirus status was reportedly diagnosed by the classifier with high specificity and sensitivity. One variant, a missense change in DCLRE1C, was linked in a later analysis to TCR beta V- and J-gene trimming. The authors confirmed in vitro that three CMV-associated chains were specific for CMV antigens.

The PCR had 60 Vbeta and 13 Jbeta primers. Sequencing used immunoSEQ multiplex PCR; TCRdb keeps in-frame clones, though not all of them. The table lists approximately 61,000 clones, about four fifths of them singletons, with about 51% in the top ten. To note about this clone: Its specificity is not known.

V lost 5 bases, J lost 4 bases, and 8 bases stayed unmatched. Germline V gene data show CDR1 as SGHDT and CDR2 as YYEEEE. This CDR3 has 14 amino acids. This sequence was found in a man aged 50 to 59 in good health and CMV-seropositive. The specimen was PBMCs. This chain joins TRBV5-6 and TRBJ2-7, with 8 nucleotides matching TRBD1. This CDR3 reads CASRRTGGKYEQYF. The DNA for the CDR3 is TGTGCCAGCAGGCGAACAGGGGGGAAGTACGAGCAGTACTTC.